Included here is one T cell receptor beta chain sequence, with context. Its matching antigen is unknown. The sample is drawn from a study of graft-versus-host responses after intestinal transplantation. For the study at large: Once they had received anti-thymocyte globulin induction, all recipients took tacrolimus and steroids for roughly three years.

The germline V and J ends were trimmed by 0 bases and 5 bases, with 7 bases remaining between them. The germline CDR1 and CDR2 sequences are MGHRA and YSYEKL. The CDR3 spans 13 residues. Only in-frame clones appear in the TCRdb table, and some are missing; sequencing was by immunoSEQ multiplex PCR. The sample carries about 94,000 clones, roughly 90% recorded once. This TCR was recovered from a human donor who received an intestinal transplant. The sequencing here drew on unstimulated CD8+ T cells sorted from spleen or lymph node cells, taken before intestinal transplant. The V call is TRBV4-1, the J call TRBJ2-5, with D uncertain. Written as DNA, the CDR3 is TGCGCCAGCAGCCAAGATAGCCGGGAGACCCAGTACTTC. It specifies CASSQDSRETQYF.